These T cell receptor beta chains were read from a single sample in a study of regulatory T cells in long-lasting Graves disease. From the multiplex PCR reads, TCRdb called clonotypes with MiXCR, one entry per CDR3 protein. The data contain around 450,000 distinct CDR3 sequences, approximately 16% of them singletons. These same records also appear under a second study, on T cells in Graves' hyperthyroidism and ophthalmopathy.

The sequencing here drew on peripheral blood mononuclear cells (PBMCs), taken at new diagnosis, from a patient treated with antithyroid drugs. The receptor set was obtained from a woman aged 35 to 49 with Graves disease. The CDR3 runs from the conserved cysteine through the conserved F or W. Fields, in order: J gene, V gene, CDR3 protein.

j_call: TRBJ2-5; v_call: TRBV6-1; cdr3_aa: CASSPLQGDIVTQYF
j_call: TRBJ1-5; v_call: TRBV19; cdr3_aa: CASSTRTWEGQPQHF
j_call: TRBJ2-1; v_call: TRBV12-3/TRBV12-4; cdr3_aa: CASAPGLVDFGEQFF
j_call: TRBJ1-4; v_call: TRBV6-1; cdr3_aa: CASSAPRGANEKLFF
j_call: TRBJ1-1; v_call: TRBV12-3/TRBV12-4; cdr3_aa: CASSLAVMNTEAFF
j_call: TRBJ2-3; v_call: TRBV28; cdr3_aa: CASSLFAASGSNTQYF
j_call: TRBJ1-1; v_call: TRBV5-1; cdr3_aa: CASSTQGADTEAFF
j_call: TRBJ2-7; v_call: TRBV7-9; cdr3_aa: CASSLLGQAYEQYF
j_call: TRBJ1-6; v_call: TRBV5-1; cdr3_aa: CASSTVSRGNSPLHF
j_call: TRBJ1-6; v_call: TRBV28; cdr3_aa: CASSPPGQGARNSPLHF
j_call: TRBJ1-5; v_call: TRBV20-1; cdr3_aa: CSARAGHSNQPQHF
j_call: TRBJ2-5; v_call: TRBV7-2; cdr3_aa: CASSPNVATSGETQYF